The 22 T cell receptor beta chains listed next were all sequenced from one sample in a study of T-cell reconstitution after alpha-beta-depleted transplantation in children (dated by TCRdb to 2016 to 2017). Interpreted using the paper, the treatment or condition label stands for: allogeneic hematopoietic cell transplantation with graft depleted of TCRalphabeta T cells and CD19 B cells. Library preparation used PCR. The data were produced on an Illumina HiSeq 2500. To normalize quantification of the TCRbeta repertoire, the TCR libraries were built with molecular barcoding that relied on unique molecular identifiers. The raw public data were reprocessed by TCRdb itself: fastp quality trimming at Q25, MiXCR clonotype calling, in-frame beta chains only. Merged by CDR3 protein, the rows form single entries marked with the most common genes and DNA. The sample profile shows roughly 200,000 distinct CDR3 sequences; approximately 11% of them were found once. About 30% of the sample lies in the top ten.

The sequencing here drew on PBMCs, taken before TCRalphabeta/CD19-depleted stem cell transplant. All receptors come from a child under two years old with acute myeloid leukemia, due to receive a stem cell transplant.

In regard to this clonotype: Possible read error: a much larger clone is one base away. V is TRBV10-3 and J is TRBJ2-5, with no clear D. The CDR3 is 13 residues long. The germline CDR1 and CDR2 sequences are ENHRY and SYGVKD. The germline V and J ends were trimmed by 2 bases and 3 bases, with 7 bases remaining between them. As DNA, the CDR3 is TGTGCCATCAGTGAGGCCGGTAAAGAGACCCAGTACTTC. It yields the protein CAISEAGKETQYF.

The sample holds many counts of this clonotype. The chain uses TRBV5-1 and TRBJ2-1; D is uncertain. The V gene's germline CDR1 is SGHRS and CDR2 YFSETQ. The CDR3 totals 14 residues. The V end lost 2 bases, the J end lost 6 bases, and 12 bases lay between the germline ends. CDR3 loop: CASSFQRLSNEQFF. CDR3 nucleotide sequence: TGCGCCAGCAGCTTCCAGAGGCTATCCAATGAGCAGTTCTTC.

This clonotype was counted ten times or more. The chain links TRBV27 to TRBJ2-1; 8 bases agree with TRBD1. The CDR3 extends over 16 amino acids. Germline assignment: CDR1 MNHEY and CDR2 SMNVEV (reference sequence). Unmatched junction bases numbered 13, after V lost 4 bases and J lost 8 bases. The CDR3, as DNA: TGTGCCAGCAGTTCACGGACAGGGAGGTCTCACGATGAGCAGTTCTTC. Translation gives CASSSRTGRSHDEQFF.

This clonotype was seen repeatedly, ten times or more. The V call is TRBV6-2 or TRBV6-3, the J call TRBJ2-3; D gene ambiguous. Trimming removed 7 bases at V and 0 bases at J, with 11 bases between. CDR1 is MNHEY, CDR2 SVGEGT, per germline. The CDR3 totals 14 residues. The CDR3, as DNA: TGTGCCAGCACCCGCGGCAGGAGCACAGATACGCAGTATTTT. Amino acids: CASTRGRSTDTQYF.

This clonotype was picked up many times. The chain carries TRBV6-5 and TRBJ1-6; a weak D match, TRBD1 (6 bases). Germline V gene data show CDR1 as MNHEY and CDR2 as SVGAGI. This CDR3 is 14 amino acids long. V shed 5 bases and J shed 10 bases, with 15 bases lying between them. Here the CDR3 DNA reads TGTGCCAGCAGTAATACAGGGCGGCACTCACCCCTCCACTTT. This codes for CASSNTGRHSPLHF.

This clonotype was detected many times. This chain connects TRBV2 to TRBJ2-1, with 7 bases matching TRBD2. V lost 3 bases and J lost 2; bases outside the gene matches: 7. The CDR3 totals 16 residues. Germline-derived CDR1 and CDR2 are SNHLY and FYNNEI. The CDR3 nucleotides are TGTGCCAGCAGTGACGTAGCGGGCCCGACCTACAATGAGCAGTTCTTC. It codes for CASSDVAGPTYNEQFF.

This clonotype was detected ten times or more. The rearrangement links TRBV7-2 to TRBJ1-1, with D possibly TRBD1 on 5 matching bases. CDR1 and CDR2 from the germline V gene are SGHTA and FQGNSA. The V end lost 1 base, the J end lost 4 bases, and 13 bases lay between the germline ends. The CDR3 loop spans 15 amino acids. CDR3 sequence: CASSLDGGSGTEAFF. The CDR3 region has the DNA TGTGCCAGCAGCTTAGATGGGGGATCTGGCACTGAAGCTTTCTTT. The full variable domain, completed using reference TRBV7-2 and TRBJ1-1, is GAGVSQSPSNKVTEKGKDVELRCDPISGHTALYWYRQSLGQGLEFLIYFQGNSAPDKSGLPSDRFSAERTGGSVSTLTIQRTQQEDSAVYLCASSLDGGSGTEAFFGQGTRLTVV.

The chain carries TRBV12-3 or TRBV12-4 and TRBJ2-6, with a tentative D call TRBD1 (5 bases). This CDR3 is built from 14 residues. V lost 5 bases and J lost 18, with 23 bases in between. DNA of the CDR3: TGTGCCAGCAGTACCCAATCTGGGGCCAACATCCAGACTTTC. Its translation: CASSTQSGANIQTF.

This clonotype was detected ten times or more. This sequence joins TRBV7-2 and TRBJ1-3; the D gene is possibly TRBD1 (5 bases). This CDR3 has 13 residues. V dropped 6 bases and J dropped 4 bases, with 10 bases sitting between them. Germline-derived CDR1 and CDR2 are SGHTA and FQGNSA. The CDR3 nucleotides are TGTGCCAGCAGGCCAGGGAACGGAAACACCATATATTTT. Protein sequence: CASRPGNGNTIYF. The full variable domain, in which reference TRBV7-2 and TRBJ1-3 provide the parts outside the CDR3, is GAGVSQSPSNKVTEKGKDVELRCDPISGHTALYWYRQSLGQGLEFLIYFQGNSAPDKSGLPSDRFSAERTGGSVSTLTIQRTQQEDSAVYLCASRPGNGNTIYFGEGSWLTVV.

Ten or more counts support this clonotype. The J gene is TRBJ2-1, the V gene TRBV28, with 9 positions matching TRBD2. CDR3 length: 15 amino acids. V shed 6 bases, J shed 3 bases, and the junction held 6 bases outside the gene matches. CDR1 MDHEN and CDR2 SYDVKM come from the germline V gene. In DNA form, the CDR3 reads TGTGCCAGCAGCCGTAGCGGGAGCGGCTACAATGAGCAGTTCTTC. This codes for CASSRSGSGYNEQFF.

This chain joins TRBV30 and TRBJ2-5, with 7 bases identical to TRBD1. Trimming cost V 5 bases and J 1 base; bases outside gene matches: 13. This CDR3 spans 16 amino acids. Germline V gives CDR1 GTSNPN, CDR2 SVGIG (reference sequence). In nucleotides, the CDR3 is TGTGCCTGGGCTACATGGGACAGAGCATCCCAAGAGACCCAGTACTTC. Translating it yields CAWATWDRASQETQYF.

This clonotype was detected many times. The chain joins TRBV7-9 to TRBJ2-7; D might be TRBD2 (5 bases). Germline CDR1 reads SEHNR; CDR2 reads FQNEAQ (reference sequence). V lost 3 bases to trimming and J lost 6 bases, with 18 bases between them. This CDR3 has 15 residues. Written as DNA, the CDR3 is TGTGCCAGCAGCTTCGGCTCGGGGTCGGGCGCCGAGCAGTACTTC. It specifies CASSFGSGSGAEQYF.

This clonotype came up many times. The chain recombines TRBV5-5 with TRBJ1-5, with D unresolved. With 4 bases removed from V and 5 bases from J, the gap between germline ends came to 10 bases. Germline assignment: CDR1 SGHKS and CDR2 YYEKEE (reference sequence). This CDR3 region has 13 residues. The CDR3 loop is CASSRDTDQPQHF. CDR3 DNA: TGTGCCAGCAGCCGGGATACGGATCAGCCCCAGCATTTT.

This clonotype has a count of ten or more. V is TRBV4-2 and J is TRBJ2-3, with D possibly called TRBD1 or TRBD2 (5 bases each). V gave up 0 bases and J gave up 7 bases, with 11 bases separating them. CDR1 is LGHNA, CDR2 YNFKEQ, per germline. The CDR3 contains 14 residues. CDR3 protein: CASSQDLRGNTQYF. CDR3 coding DNA: TGTGCCAGCAGCCAAGACTTGAGGGGAAATACGCAGTATTTT.

This clonotype was detected many times. This chain links TRBV5-1 with TRBJ2-7, with D perhaps matching TRBD2 (7 bases). This CDR3 region has 18 residues. V was clipped by 4 bases and J by 0 bases, with 23 bases between them. Germline-derived CDR1 and CDR2 are SGHRS and YFSETQ. The CDR3 loop is CASSIRTLRGGLSYEQYF. CDR3 nucleotide sequence: TGCGCCAGCAGCATCCGAACCCTTAGGGGGGGACTCTCCTACGAGCAGTACTTC. Based on the CDR3 plus reference TRBV5-1 and TRBJ2-7, the full variable domain is KAGVTQTPRYLIKTRGQQVTLSCSPISGHRSVSWYQQTPGQGLQFLFEYFSETQRNKGNFPGRFSGRQFSNSRSEMNVSTLELGDSALYLCASSIRTLRGGLSYEQYFGPGTRLTVT.

The CDR3, as DNA: TGTGCCACCAGTTCTCAGGAGGCACTGTACCAAGAGACCCAGTACTTC. Protein sequence: CATSSQEALYQETQYF. The chain recombines TRBV24-1 with TRBJ2-5, with a weak D call TRBD2 (5 bases). The CDR3 extends over 16 amino acids. CDR1 is KGHDR, CDR2 SFDVKD, per germline. Trimming stripped 6 bases from V and 0 bases from J, with 16 bases between.

The sample holds many counts of this clonotype. The chain recombines TRBV12-3 or TRBV12-4 with TRBJ2-2; 7 nucleotides match TRBD2. This CDR3 comprises 15 residues. After removal of 7 bases from V and 0 bases from J, the junction contained 5 bases not matched to a gene. The chain's CDR3 is CASTVSGANTGELFF. The DNA of the CDR3 is TGTGCCAGCACCGTCAGCGGGGCGAACACCGGGGAGCTGTTTTTT.

This clonotype was seen many times. CDR3 bases: TGTGCCAGCAGCTTAACGGGGACTAGAACCACAGATACGCAGTATTTT. Protein product: CASSLTGTRTTDTQYF. V usage is TRBV7-3 and J usage is TRBJ2-3, with 8 bases matching TRBD2. CDR3 length equals 16 residues. CDR1 SGHTA and CDR2 FQGTGA come from the germline V gene. The J segment lost 2 bases and the V segment lost 0 bases, leaving 4 bases of the junction unmatched.

This clonotype has at least ten counts. The rearrangement uses TRBV20-1 and TRBJ2-1, with TRBD2 matching over 13 bases. Germline V gene data show CDR1 as DFQATT and CDR2 as SNEGSKA (reference sequence). This CDR3 comprises 14 residues. J gave up 9 bases and V 6 bases, and 8 bases lay outside the gene matches. This chain's CDR3 is CSAPRTSGRSEQFF. The CDR3 DNA sequence: TGCAGTGCCCCGCGGACTAGCGGGAGAAGTGAGCAGTTCTTC.

This clonotype was recorded many times. The V gene is TRBV12-3 or TRBV12-4, the J gene TRBJ2-1; TRBD2 might be the D (6 bases). CDR3 size: 15 residues. V lost 6 bases and J lost 3, with 15 bases in between. As DNA, the CDR3 is TGTGCCAGCAGCCTAAGGGAGGTAGGCTACAATGAGCAGTTCTTC. It is translated as CASSLREVGYNEQFF.

This clonotype came up many times. V gene TRBV7-8 combines with J gene TRBJ1-2; TRBD1 is a possible D gene (6 bases). V lost 5 bases to trimming and J lost 6 bases, with 22 bases between them. Germline assignment: CDR1 SGHVS and CDR2 FQNEAQ. This CDR3 spans 16 amino acids. CDR3 DNA sequence: TGTGCCAGCAGCACCACCGGGACACCTAGGAAGGATGGCTACACCTTC. This encodes CASSTTGTPRKDGYTF.

This clonotype has at least ten counts. The chain couples TRBV5-1 to TRBJ2-5; no firm D call. Germline V gene lookup returns CDR1 SGHRS and CDR2 YFSETQ. The CDR3 covers 14 residues. Trimming cost V 0 bases and J 1 base, with 7 bases left between them. CDR3 loop: CASSLDSTQETQYF. The CDR3 DNA sequence: TGCGCCAGCAGCTTGGACAGCACCCAAGAGACCCAGTACTTC.